This T cell receptor (beta chain) is drawn from a study of early stage breast cancer tumors. Study-level information: Twelve of the 16 invasive tumors were ER+, PR+ and HER2-.

Clones were read by immunoSEQ multiplex PCR, and TCRdb kept only the in-frame ones, dropping some. Of tens of thousands of clones listed, over 65% are singletons. Trimming cost V 5 bases and J 3 bases; bases outside gene matches: 8. The CDR3 has 17 residues. Germline assignment: CDR1 SEHNR and CDR2 FQNEAQ (reference sequence). The source of this sequence is a person in their 60s with breast cancer. V and J are TRBV7-9 and TRBJ2-3; 13 nucleotides match TRBD2. Sequencing used blood. CDR3 nucleotides: TGTGCCAGCAGCGTACAGTGGACTAGCGGGGGTACAGATACGCAGTATTTT. Protein: CASSVQWTSGGTDTQYF. Together with reference TRBV7-9 and TRBJ2-3, the CDR3 gives the full variable domain: DTGVSQNPRHKITKRGQNVTFRCDPISEHNRLYWYRQTLGQGPEFLTYFQNEAQLEKSRLLSDRFSAERPKGSFSTLEIQRTEQGDSAMYLCASSVQWTSGGTDTQYFGPGTRLTVL.